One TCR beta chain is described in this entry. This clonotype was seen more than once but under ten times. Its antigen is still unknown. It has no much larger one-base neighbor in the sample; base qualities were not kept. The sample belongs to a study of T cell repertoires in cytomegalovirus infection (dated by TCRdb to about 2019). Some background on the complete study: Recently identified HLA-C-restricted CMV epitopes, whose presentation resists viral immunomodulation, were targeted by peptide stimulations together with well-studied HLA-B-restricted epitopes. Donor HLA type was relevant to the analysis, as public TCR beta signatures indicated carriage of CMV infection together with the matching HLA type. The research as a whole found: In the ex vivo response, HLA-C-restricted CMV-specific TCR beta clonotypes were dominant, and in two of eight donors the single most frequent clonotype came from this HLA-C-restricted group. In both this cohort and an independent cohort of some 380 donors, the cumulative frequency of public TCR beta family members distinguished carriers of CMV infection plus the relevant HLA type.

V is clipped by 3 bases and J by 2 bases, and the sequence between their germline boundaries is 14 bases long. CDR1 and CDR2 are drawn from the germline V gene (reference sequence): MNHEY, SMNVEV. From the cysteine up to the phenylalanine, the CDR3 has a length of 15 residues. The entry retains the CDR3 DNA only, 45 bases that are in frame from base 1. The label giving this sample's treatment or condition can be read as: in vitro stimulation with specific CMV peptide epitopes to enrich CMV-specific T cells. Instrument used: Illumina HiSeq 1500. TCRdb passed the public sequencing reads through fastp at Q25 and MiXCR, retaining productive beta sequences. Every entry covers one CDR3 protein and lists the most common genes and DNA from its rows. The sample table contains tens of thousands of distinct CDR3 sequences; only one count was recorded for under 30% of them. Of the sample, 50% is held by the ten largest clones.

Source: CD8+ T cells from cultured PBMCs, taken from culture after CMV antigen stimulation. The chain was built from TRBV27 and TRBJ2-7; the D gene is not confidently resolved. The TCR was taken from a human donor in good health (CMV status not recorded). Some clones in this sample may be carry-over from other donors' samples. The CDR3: CASSLGSGTTYEQYF. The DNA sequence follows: TGTGCCAGCAGTTTGGGGTCGGGCACAACCTACGAGCAGTACTTC.